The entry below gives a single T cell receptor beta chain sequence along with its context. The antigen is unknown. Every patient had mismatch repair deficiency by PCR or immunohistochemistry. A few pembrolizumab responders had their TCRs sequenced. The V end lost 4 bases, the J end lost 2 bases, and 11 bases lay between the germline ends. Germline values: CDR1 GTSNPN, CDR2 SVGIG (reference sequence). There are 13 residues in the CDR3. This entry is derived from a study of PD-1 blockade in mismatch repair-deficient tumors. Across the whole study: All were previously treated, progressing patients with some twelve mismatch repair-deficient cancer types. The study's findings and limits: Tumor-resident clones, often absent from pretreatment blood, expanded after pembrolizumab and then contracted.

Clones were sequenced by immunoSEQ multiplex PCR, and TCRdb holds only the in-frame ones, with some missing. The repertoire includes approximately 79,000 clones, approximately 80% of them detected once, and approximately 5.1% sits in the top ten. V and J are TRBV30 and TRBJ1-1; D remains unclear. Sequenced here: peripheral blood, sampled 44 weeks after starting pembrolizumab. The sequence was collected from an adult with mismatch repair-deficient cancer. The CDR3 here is CAWNYGLNTEAFF. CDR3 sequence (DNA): TGTGCCTGGAATTATGGACTTAACACTGAAGCTTTCTTT.